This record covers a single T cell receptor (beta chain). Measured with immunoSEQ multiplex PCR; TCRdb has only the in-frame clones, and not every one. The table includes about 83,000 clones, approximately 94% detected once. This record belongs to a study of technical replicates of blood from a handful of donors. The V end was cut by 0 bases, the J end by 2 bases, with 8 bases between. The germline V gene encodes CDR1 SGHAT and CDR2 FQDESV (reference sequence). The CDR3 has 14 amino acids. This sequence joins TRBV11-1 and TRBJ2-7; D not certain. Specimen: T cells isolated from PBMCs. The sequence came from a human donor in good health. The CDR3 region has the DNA TGTGCCAGCAGCTTAGCACCAGATGCCTACGAGCAGTACTTC. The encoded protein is CASSLAPDAYEQYF.